This T cell receptor (beta chain) was documented in a study of PD-1 blockade in classical Hodgkin lymphoma. General observations from the study: Why the repertoires differ is still unclear, perhaps disease activity or prior therapy. For complete responders, baseline diversity was comparable to that of newly diagnosed patients. With CD4+ cells, TCR diversity rose significantly by C4D1, but not with CD8+ cells.

Data came from immunoSEQ multiplex PCR; TCRdb stores just in-frame clones and leaves some out. The sample has 25,000 to 35,000 clones, 86% seen once. Noted time point: cycle 4 day 1 (C4D1), after 6 weeks of nivolumab. Each patient experienced a relapse that followed autologous stem cell transplantation, and brentuximab vedotin exposure varied. CD4+ T cells were purified from thawed PBMCs by magnetic negative selection. Trimming cost V 2 bases and J 6 bases, with 7 bases left between them. The V gene's germline CDR1 is LGHNT and CDR2 FRNRAP. The CDR3 extends over 13 amino acids. With respect to this clone: Its antigen is unknown.

This rearrangement joins TRBV12-5 to TRBJ2-2; D is unresolved. This sample comprised CD4+ T cells from blood, obtained before the fourth cycle of nivolumab. This receptor was obtained from a human donor with classical Hodgkin lymphoma. CDR3 nucleotide sequence: TGTGCTAGTGGTTTGTGGGGTTCCGGGGAGCTGTTTTTT. This translates into CASGLWGSGELFF.